These T cell receptor beta chains were read from a single sample in a study of radiation and T cells in renal cell carcinoma. Using immunoSEQ multiplex PCR, the repertoire was profiled, and TCRdb retains in-frame clones only, with some absent. The repertoire holds some 120,000 clones, with approximately 78% as singletons. The sample consisted of blood, taken from a patient whose treatment included radiotherapy and nephrectomy. These receptors were taken from a woman aged 55-75 years with renal cell carcinoma. Each CDR3 is given without its conserved first and last residue. Each record gives: CDR3 length, V gene, D gene, J gene, CDR3 protein. D genes are given only for firm matches.

len: 14; v_gene: TRBV28; d_gene: TRBD1; j_gene: TRBJ2-7; CDR3aa: ASSYSGTGHPYEQY
len: 14; v_gene: TRBV7-2; d_gene: .; j_gene: TRBJ1-3; CDR3aa: ASSLLSGSSGNTIY
len: 12; v_gene: TRBV9; d_gene: .; j_gene: TRBJ1-4; CDR3aa: ASSVGGPNEKLF
len: 13; v_gene: TRBV28; d_gene: TRBD1; j_gene: TRBJ2-7; CDR3aa: ASSLYRQGTYEQY
len: 12; v_gene: TRBV7-2; d_gene: .; j_gene: TRBJ2-1; CDR3aa: ASSFRGTYNEQF
len: 11; v_gene: TRBV19; d_gene: .; j_gene: TRBJ1-1; CDR3aa: ASTGTMNTEAF
len: 13; v_gene: TRBV19; d_gene: .; j_gene: TRBJ1-1; CDR3aa: ASSTSPAGRAEAF
len: 13; v_gene: TRBV4-1; d_gene: .; j_gene: TRBJ2-2; CDR3aa: ASSQGQLNTGELF
len: 13; v_gene: TRBV2; d_gene: TRBD1; j_gene: TRBJ2-3; CDR3aa: ASSRGQGTTDTQY
len: 14; v_gene: TRBV28; d_gene: .; j_gene: TRBJ1-6; CDR3aa: ASSLFDSVVNSPLH
len: 13; v_gene: TRBV27; d_gene: TRBD1; j_gene: TRBJ1-2; CDR3aa: ASSLWAGGGYGYT
len: 12; v_gene: TRBV5-5; d_gene: .; j_gene: TRBJ2-7; CDR3aa: ASSPPPPSYEQY
len: 12; v_gene: TRBV7-2; d_gene: .; j_gene: TRBJ2-3; CDR3aa: ASSLGVGSDTQY
len: 10; v_gene: TRBV28; d_gene: TRBD1; j_gene: TRBJ2-7; CDR3aa: ATRQGAGEQY
len: 13; v_gene: TRBV9; d_gene: .; j_gene: TRBJ2-3; CDR3aa: ASSGGILSTDTQY
len: 11; v_gene: TRBV5-1; d_gene: .; j_gene: TRBJ1-2; CDR3aa: AGSLQGTDGYT
len: 10; v_gene: TRBV18; d_gene: .; j_gene: TRBJ2-5; CDR3aa: ASSPLQETQY
len: 13; v_gene: TRBV7-9; d_gene: .; j_gene: TRBJ1-1; CDR3aa: ASSLGGSLNTEAF
len: 13; v_gene: TRBV7-2; d_gene: TRBD1; j_gene: TRBJ1-1; CDR3aa: ASSTRTGIHTEAF
len: 13; v_gene: TRBV2; d_gene: TRBD1; j_gene: TRBJ1-4; CDR3aa: ASRYRDSFLEKLF
len: 10; v_gene: TRBV9; d_gene: .; j_gene: TRBJ2-5; CDR3aa: ASSVDQETQY
len: 16; v_gene: TRBV7-9; d_gene: TRBD1; j_gene: TRBJ1-2; CDR3aa: ASSTRTGQLGTNYGYT
len: 13; v_gene: TRBV9; d_gene: .; j_gene: TRBJ2-1; CDR3aa: ASTGGLAAYNEQF
len: 10; v_gene: TRBV6-1; d_gene: .; j_gene: TRBJ2-5; CDR3aa: ASDLYQETQY
len: 17; v_gene: TRBV19; d_gene: TRBD1; j_gene: TRBJ1-2; CDR3aa: ASTPLTRGRGRDNYGYT
len: 13; v_gene: TRBV15; d_gene: .; j_gene: TRBJ2-7; CDR3aa: ATSRDLGEGYEQY
len: 20; v_gene: TRBV21-1; d_gene: .; j_gene: TRBJ2-1; CDR3aa: ASSTYRDEAQTSGTTYNEQF
len: 13; v_gene: TRBV6-6; d_gene: TRBD1; j_gene: TRBJ2-7; CDR3aa: ASSRRQGANYEQY